Shown below are 23 T cell receptor beta chains from a single sample sequenced in a study of CD8+ T cells in alopecia areata. cDNA prepared by RNA extraction and subsequent reverse transcription served as the template for sequencing. Assay used: immunoSEQ multiplex PCR; TCRdb lists only in-frame clones, some missing. Here the sample spans 150,000 to 200,000 clones, 59% being singletons. The sample was CD4+ T cells sorted from blood, taken at week 0. All receptors come from a human donor with alopecia areata.

The rearrangement joins TRBV5-6 to TRBJ2-4, with D maybe TRBD1 (6 bases). Germline loops: CDR1 SGHDT, CDR2 YYEEEE. Trimming shortened V by 3 bases and J by 16 bases, and 17 bases separated the two germline ends. The CDR3 runs 12 residues. CDR3 nucleotides: TGTGCCAGCAGCTACGGACAGACCTCCCTATACTTC. Translation: CASSYGQTSLYF.

This clone was detected ten times or more. This chain uses TRBV4-1 with TRBJ2-1; 7 nucleotides match TRBD1. This CDR3 is built from 14 residues. The germline CDR1 and CDR2 sequences are MGHRA and YSYEKL. V shed 4 bases and J 7 bases; nucleotides not matched to a gene: 7. CDR3 in DNA: TGCGCCAGCAGCCGTACCCAGGGGGATAATGAGCAGTTCTTC. Its translation: CASSRTQGDNEQFF.

With respect to this clone: The junction departs from the called germline gene at one end, perhaps through a read error. The V gene is TRBV5-1, the J gene TRBJ1-1, with D unclear. The CDR3 is 13 amino acids. Germline V gene sequence: CDR1 SGHRS, CDR2 YFSETQ. The CDR3 nucleotides read TGTGCCAGCAGCTTGGAGGCAGCGCGTCAAGCTTTCTTT. This gives the protein CASSLEAARQAFF. The complete variable domain, with remaining parts taken from reference TRBV5-1 and TRBJ1-1, reads KAGVTQTPRYLIKTRGQQVTLSCSPISGHRSVSWYQQTPGQGLQFLFEYFSETQRNKGNFPGRFSGRQFSNSRSEMNVSTLELGDSALYLCASSLEAARQAFFGQGTRLTVV.

This clone came up a few times. The rearrangement links TRBV29-1 to TRBJ1-4; TRBD1 is a possible D gene (6 bases). Germline CDR1 reads SQVTM; CDR2 reads ANQGSEA. CDR3 length equals 14 residues. Trimming removed 1 base from V and 2 bases from J, with 8 bases in between. The CDR3 spells CSVEGTGTNEKLFF. The CDR3 DNA follows: TGCAGCGTTGAAGGTACAGGGACTAATGAAAAACTGTTTTTT.

This clone was recorded a few times. V is TRBV29-1 and J is TRBJ1-1, with a weak D call TRBD1 (6 bases). V was clipped by 1 base and J by 4 bases, with 13 bases between them. Germline V gene data show CDR1 as SQVTM and CDR2 as ANQGSEA. The CDR3 extends over 14 amino acids. The CDR3 loop is CSVEVRGAVTEAFF. CDR3 sequence (DNA): TGCAGCGTTGAAGTGCGGGGGGCGGTCACTGAAGCTTTCTTT. The full variable domain, in which reference TRBV29-1 and TRBJ1-1 provide the parts outside the CDR3, is SAVISQKPSRDICQRGTSLTIQCQVDSQVTMMFWYRQQPGQSLTLIATANQGSEATYESGFVIDKFPISRPNLTFSTLTVSNMSPEDSSIYLCSVEVRGAVTEAFFGQGTRLTVV.

The CDR3 nucleotides read TGTGCCAGCAGTTACCAACTAGATGCCCAGTACTTC. Translating it yields CASSYQLDAQYF. The rearrangement links TRBV6-6 to TRBJ2-5, with D possibly being TRBD2 (5 bases). Per germline, CDR1 MNHNY and CDR2 SVGAGI (reference sequence). V was pared by 2 bases and J by 9 bases, with 10 bases between. The CDR3 extends over 12 amino acids.

The V call is TRBV4-1, the J call TRBJ2-1, with 8 bases identical to TRBD1. The length of the CDR3 is 14 residues. Germline V lookup: CDR1 MGHRA, CDR2 YSYEKL. With 4 bases clipped from V and 5 bases from J, the junction kept 4 bases outside the gene matches. For the CDR3, the DNA is TGCGCCAGCAGCCGGGACAGGAACAACAATGAGCAGTTCTTC. Its protein is CASSRDRNNNEQFF.

The gene calls are TRBV25-1 and TRBJ1-1; 11 bases agree with TRBD1. V lost 7 bases and J lost 5; bases outside the gene matches: 3. The CDR3 consists of 13 residues. From germline, CDR1 is MGHDK and CDR2 SYGVNS. CDR3 sequence (DNA): TGTGCCAGCACTGGGACAGGGGGAACTGAAGCTTTCTTT. Translating it yields CASTGTGGTEAFF.

The CDR3 DNA follows: TGTGCCAGCAGCCCGCGAGACTGGACAGGGGCATTTGACACCGGGGAGCTGTTTTTT. It is translated as CASSPRDWTGAFDTGELFF. The rearrangement uses TRBV4-2 and TRBJ2-2; TRBD1 matches at 9 bases. The CDR3 is 19 residues long. The germline gives CDR1 LGHNA, CDR2 YNFKEQ. V shed 4 bases, J shed 3 bases, and the junction held 15 bases outside the gene matches.

The J gene is TRBJ2-7, the V gene TRBV29-1; 11 bases match TRBD2. This CDR3 is 17 amino acids long. J gave up 0 bases and V 3 bases, and 10 bases lay outside the gene matches. Germline V lookup: CDR1 SQVTM, CDR2 ANQGSEA. The CDR3 bases are TGCAGCGTTGAGGGGGGGAGGACTAGCGGGCTCTCCTACGAGCAGTACTTC. Protein: CSVEGGRTSGLSYEQYF.

This clone was detected a few times. The chain couples TRBV30 to TRBJ1-4, with 8 bases lining up with TRBD1. The CDR3 has 14 amino acids. V shed 4 bases and J 3 bases; nucleotides not matched to a gene: 4. Per the germline V gene, CDR1 is GTSNPN and CDR2 is SVGIG (reference sequence). In nucleotides, the CDR3 is TGTGCCTGGAACAGGGGGATTGCTAATGAAAAACTGTTTTTT. This codes for CAWNRGIANEKLFF.

The chain recombines TRBV27 with TRBJ2-7; TRBD1 agrees at 8 bases. The germline CDR1 and CDR2 sequences are MNHEY and SMNVEV (reference sequence). The CDR3 loop spans 13 amino acids. V was clipped by 5 bases and J by 8 bases; unmatched bases: 8. Here the CDR3 reads CASSQGQGDKQYF. The DNA for the CDR3 is TGTGCCAGCAGTCAAGGACAGGGCGATAAGCAGTACTTC.

This clone was observed a few times. The chain is built from TRBV6-5 and TRBJ2-1; 12 bases match TRBD1. The germline V gene has CDR1 MNHEY and CDR2 SVGAGI. The CDR3 runs 15 residues. Unmatched junction bases numbered 4, after V lost 0 bases and J lost 10 bases. Here the CDR3 DNA reads TGTGCCAGCAGTTACTCGGGACAGGGGGCAAAGGAGCAGTTCTTC. It encodes CASSYSGQGAKEQFF.

This clone was observed a few times. The chain carries TRBV5-1 and TRBJ2-2; 8 bases line up with TRBD1. With 3 bases clipped from V and 4 bases from J, the junction kept 8 bases outside the gene matches. The CDR3 totals 16 residues. Looked up from germline, CDR1 is SGHRS and CDR2 is YFSETQ. The CDR3: CASSSRGRIGTGELFF. The CDR3 DNA follows: TGCGCCAGCAGCTCCAGGGGGCGGATAGGCACCGGGGAGCTGTTTTTT.

This sequence joins TRBV7-6 and TRBJ2-5; D uncertain. The germline V and J ends were trimmed by 10 bases and 1 base, with 1 base remaining between them. This CDR3 region has 9 residues. Germline V gene data show CDR1 as SGHVS and CDR2 as FNYEAQ. The CDR3 spells CAIQETQYF. The CDR3 DNA reads as TGTGCCATCCAAGAGACCCAGTACTTC.

This chain connects TRBV4-2 to TRBJ1-6; no reliable D call. The CDR3 length is 17 residues. The V and J ends lost 5 bases and 0 bases respectively, with 14 bases between them. The V gene's germline CDR1 is LGHNA and CDR2 YNFKEQ. CDR3 loop: CASSDPTLSSYNSPLHF. CDR3 nucleotides: TGTGCCAGCAGCGATCCGACGCTGAGCTCCTATAATTCACCCCTCCACTTT.

This clone was picked up one time. V gene TRBV15 combines with J gene TRBJ2-7; 11 bases fit TRBD1. Germline V gene sequence: CDR1 LNHNV, CDR2 YYDKDF (reference sequence). This CDR3 has 13 residues. The V gene end was trimmed by 8 bases and the J gene end by 3 bases; junction bases not matched to a gene: 3. The CDR3: CATGTGGNYEQYF. DNA for the CDR3: TGTGCCACCGGGACAGGGGGTAACTACGAGCAGTACTTC.

The chain joins TRBV6-6 to TRBJ2-7, with 8 bases lining up with TRBD1. Per the germline V gene, CDR1 is MNHNY and CDR2 is SVGAGI (reference sequence). The V and J ends lost 2 bases and 3 bases, in that order; junction bases with no gene match: 3. This CDR3 is built from 14 residues. In DNA form, the CDR3 reads TGTGCCAGCAGTTACCCCGGACAGGGCTACGAGCAGTACTTC. Translated: CASSYPGQGYEQYF.

This sequence joins TRBV29-1 and TRBJ1-1, with D possibly TRBD1 on 6 matching bases. This CDR3 spans 15 amino acids. V lost 4 bases and J lost 0, with 15 bases in between. Germline V gene data show CDR1 as SQVTM and CDR2 as ANQGSEA. CDR3 sequence: CSVGGRQVVNTEAFF. Here the CDR3 DNA reads TGCAGCGTTGGCGGGAGACAGGTTGTGAACACTGAAGCTTTCTTT.

The chain joins TRBV30 to TRBJ2-3; D gene uncertain. CDR3 length: 13 amino acids. CDR1 and CDR2 from the germline V gene are GTSNPN and SVGIG (reference sequence). Deletions cut 3 bases from V and 0 bases from J, with 7 bases between. The CDR3 reads CAWRAASTDTQYF. CDR3 coding DNA: TGTGCCTGGAGAGCAGCTAGCACAGATACGCAGTATTTT.

The J gene is TRBJ2-5, the V gene TRBV6-1, with D tentatively TRBD2 (5 bases). The CDR3 runs 11 residues. Germline assignment: CDR1 MNHNS and CDR2 SASEGT. The V end lost 7 bases, the J end lost 5 bases, and 8 bases lay between the germline ends. CDR3 in DNA: TGTGCCAGCATGAGGGTTGAGACCCAGTACTTC. Its translation: CASMRVETQYF.

The rearrangement joins TRBV11-2 to TRBJ1-3, with D perhaps TRBD1 (5 bases). The CDR3 consists of 16 residues. Germline assignment: CDR1 SGHAT and CDR2 FQNNGV. Trimming shortened V by 6 bases and J by 3 bases, and 18 bases separated the two germline ends. The CDR3 region has the DNA TGTGCCAGCAGAACCCTCGGGGGAAGGGTTGGAAACACCATATATTTT. Protein sequence: CASRTLGGRVGNTIYF.

The chain joins TRBV5-1 to TRBJ2-5; TRBD1 matches 9 bases. V lost 4 bases, J lost 5 bases, and 9 bases stayed unmatched. The length of the CDR3 is 15 residues. The germline CDR1 and CDR2 sequences are SGHRS and YFSETQ. The CDR3 is CASSRWTGAGETQYF. The CDR3 nucleotides are TGCGCCAGCAGCAGATGGACAGGGGCAGGGGAGACCCAGTACTTC. The entire variable domain, with the rest obtained from reference TRBV5-1 and TRBJ2-5, is as follows: KAGVTQTPRYLIKTRGQQVTLSCSPISGHRSVSWYQQTPGQGLQFLFEYFSETQRNKGNFPGRFSGRQFSNSRSEMNVSTLELGDSALYLCASSRWTGAGETQYFGPGTRLLVL.